These 8 T cell receptor beta chains were sequenced from one sample in a study of T cells of healthy individuals. Using its own MiXCR run on the 5' RACE reads, TCRdb lists one record per CDR3 protein. The sample has approximately 50,000 distinct CDR3 sequences, under 15% seen once. These receptors all stem from a human donor in good health.

This clonotype turned up a few times. The chain carries TRBV4-1 and TRBJ2-1, with TRBD2 matching over 12 bases. Germline CDR1 is MGHRA and CDR2 is YSYEKL. The CDR3 contains 21 residues. V shed 4 bases, J shed 4 bases, and the junction held 20 bases outside the gene matches. DNA of the CDR3: TGCGCCAGCAGCCCCGGCCCCCTAGCGGGGGGGTGGCGGCAAAGTTACAATGAGCAGTTCTTC. This translates into CASSPGPLAGGWRQSYNEQFF.

This rearrangement joins TRBV7-2 to TRBJ2-1, with 8 bases that match TRBD1. V lost 5 bases and J lost 13; bases outside the gene matches: 7. This CDR3 spans 12 amino acids. CDR1 and CDR2 from the germline V gene are SGHTA and FQGNSA. CDR3 bases: TGTGCCAGCAGCAGTTACAGGGGGATTCAGTTCTTC. This gives the protein CASSSYRGIQFF.

This clonotype has a count of ten or more. The chain employs TRBV7-9 and TRBJ1-6; 9 bases agree with TRBD1. The V gene end was trimmed by 4 bases and the J gene end by 10 bases; junction bases not matched to a gene: 5. Per the germline V gene, CDR1 is SEHNR and CDR2 is FQNEAQ (reference sequence). This CDR3 is 14 amino acids long. The DNA for the CDR3 is TGTGCCAGCAGCTCTGGACAGGGGAACTCACCCCTCCACTTT. Its protein product is CASSSGQGNSPLHF.

A few counts support this clonotype. This sequence joins TRBV19 and TRBJ1-5; D unresolved. Germline V CDR1 and CDR2: LNHDA, SQIVND (reference sequence). This CDR3 comprises 14 residues. Trimming pared 5 bases from V and 1 base from J, leaving 9 bases between. CDR3 protein: CASSFRESNQPQHF. CDR3 in DNA: TGTGCCAGTAGTTTCCGGGAGAGCAATCAGCCCCAGCATTTT.

This chain connects TRBV7-2 to TRBJ1-1; D unresolved. The length of the CDR3 is 14 residues. Germline CDR1 SGHTA, CDR2 FQGNSA. V lost 5 bases, J lost 0 bases, and 10 bases lay in between. CDR3 loop: CASSLALVNTEAFF. DNA of the CDR3: TGTGCCAGCAGCCTGGCCTTGGTGAACACTGAAGCTTTCTTT.

In its sample, this clonotype was seen many times. The chain employs TRBV29-1 and TRBJ2-5, with TRBD2 matching 8 bases. Looked up from germline, CDR1 is SQVTM and CDR2 is ANQGSEA. Trimming removed 5 bases from V and 5 bases from J; junction bases left unmatched: 10. This CDR3 is built from 14 residues. The CDR3 DNA sequence: TGCAGCGTTAGACTAGCGCCGGTCGGGGAGACCCAGTACTTC. This encodes CSVRLAPVGETQYF. The complete variable domain, with remaining parts taken from reference TRBV29-1 and TRBJ2-5, reads SAVISQKPSRDICQRGTSLTIQCQVDSQVTMMFWYRQQPGQSLTLIATANQGSEATYESGFVIDKFPISRPNLTFSTLTVSNMSPEDSSIYLCSVRLAPVGETQYFGPGTRLLVL.

This clonotype was seen only a few times. The J gene is TRBJ2-6, the V gene TRBV5-1; D is uncertain. Trimming cost V 4 bases and J 0 bases, with 14 bases left between them. The length of the CDR3 is 17 residues. CDR1 and CDR2 (germline): SGHRS, YFSETQ. The CDR3 nucleotides are TGCGCCAGCAGCGCCGGAAGTTTGGCCTCTGGGGCCAACGTCCTGACTTTC. Translated: CASSAGSLASGANVLTF.

In its sample, this clonotype was seen many times. The V call is TRBV29-1, the J call TRBJ2-2; 12 bases match TRBD1. CDR1 is SQVTM and CDR2 is ANQGSEA in the germline V gene. The J segment lost 8 bases and the V segment lost 4 bases, leaving 17 bases of the junction unmatched. This CDR3 is built from 18 residues. The CDR3 loop reads CSVAPGQGAMGGLGELFF. The CDR3 nucleotides read TGCAGCGTTGCCCCGGGACAGGGGGCTATGGGAGGATTAGGGGAGCTGTTTTTT.